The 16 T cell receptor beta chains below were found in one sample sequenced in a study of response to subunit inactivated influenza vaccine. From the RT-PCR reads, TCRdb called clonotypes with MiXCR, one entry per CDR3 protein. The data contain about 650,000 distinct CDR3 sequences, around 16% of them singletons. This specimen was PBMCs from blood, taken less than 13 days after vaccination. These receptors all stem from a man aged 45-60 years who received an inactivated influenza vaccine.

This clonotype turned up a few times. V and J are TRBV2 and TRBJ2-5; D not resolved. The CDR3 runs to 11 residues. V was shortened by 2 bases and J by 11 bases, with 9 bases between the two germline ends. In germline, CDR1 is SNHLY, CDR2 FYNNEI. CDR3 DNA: TGTGCCAGCAGTGAATTTAGCAGTCAGTACTTC. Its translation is CASSEFSSQYF.

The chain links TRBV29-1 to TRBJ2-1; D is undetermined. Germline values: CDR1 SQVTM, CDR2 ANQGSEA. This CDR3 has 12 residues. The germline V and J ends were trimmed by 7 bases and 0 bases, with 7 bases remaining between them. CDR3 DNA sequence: TGCAGCGCCAAACCCTCCTACAATGAGCAGTTCTTC. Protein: CSAKPSYNEQFF.

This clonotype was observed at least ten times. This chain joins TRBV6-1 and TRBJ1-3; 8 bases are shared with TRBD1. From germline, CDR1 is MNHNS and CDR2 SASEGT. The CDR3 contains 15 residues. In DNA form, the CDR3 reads TGTGCACACGAGCTCGACAGGGGCGGTGGAAACACCATATATTTT. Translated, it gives CAHELDRGGGNTIYF.

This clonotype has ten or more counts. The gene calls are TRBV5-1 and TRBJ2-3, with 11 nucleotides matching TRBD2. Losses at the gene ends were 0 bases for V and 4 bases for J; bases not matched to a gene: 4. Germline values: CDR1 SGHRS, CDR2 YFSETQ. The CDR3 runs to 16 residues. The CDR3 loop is CASSLVSGGAADTQYF. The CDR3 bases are TGCGCCAGCAGCTTGGTTAGCGGGGGGGCCGCAGATACGCAGTATTTT.

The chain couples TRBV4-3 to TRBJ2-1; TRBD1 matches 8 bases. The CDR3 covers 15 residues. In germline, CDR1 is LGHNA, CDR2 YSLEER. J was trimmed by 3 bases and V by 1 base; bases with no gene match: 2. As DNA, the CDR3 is TGCGCCAGCAGCCAAGGCAGGGGGCTCTACAATGAGCAGTTCTTC. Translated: CASSQGRGLYNEQFF.

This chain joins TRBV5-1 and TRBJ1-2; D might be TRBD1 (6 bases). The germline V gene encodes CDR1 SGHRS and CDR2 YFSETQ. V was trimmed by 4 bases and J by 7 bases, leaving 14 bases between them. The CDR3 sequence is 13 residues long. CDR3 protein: CASSPDSGAGYTF. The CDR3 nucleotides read TGCGCCAGCAGCCCGGATTCAGGGGCTGGCTACACCTTC. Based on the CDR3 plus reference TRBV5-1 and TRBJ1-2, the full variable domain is KAGVTQTPRYLIKTRGQQVTLSCSPISGHRSVSWYQQTPGQGLQFLFEYFSETQRNKGNFPGRFSGRQFSNSRSEMNVSTLELGDSALYLCASSPDSGAGYTFGSGTRLTVV.

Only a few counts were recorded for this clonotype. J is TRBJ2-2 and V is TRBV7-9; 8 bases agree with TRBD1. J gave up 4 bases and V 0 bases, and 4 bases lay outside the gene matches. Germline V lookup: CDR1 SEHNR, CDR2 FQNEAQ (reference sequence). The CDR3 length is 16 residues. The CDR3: CASSLALGQGTGELFF. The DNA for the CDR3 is TGTGCCAGCAGCTTAGCGCTTGGACAGGGCACCGGGGAGCTGTTTTTT.

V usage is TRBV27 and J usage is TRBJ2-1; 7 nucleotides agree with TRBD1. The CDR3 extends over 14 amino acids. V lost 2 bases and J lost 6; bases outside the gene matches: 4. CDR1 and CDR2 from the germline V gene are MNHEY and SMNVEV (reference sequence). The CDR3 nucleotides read TGTGCCAGCAGTTTAAGAGGGGGCCCCAATGAGCAGTTCTTC. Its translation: CASSLRGGPNEQFF.

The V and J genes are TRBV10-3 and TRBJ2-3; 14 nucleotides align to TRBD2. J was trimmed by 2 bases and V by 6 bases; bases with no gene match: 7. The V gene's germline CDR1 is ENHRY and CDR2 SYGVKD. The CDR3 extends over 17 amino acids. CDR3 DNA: TGTGCCATCAGCCCGGGACTAGCGGGGGTTTCCACAGATACGCAGTATTTT. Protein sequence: CAISPGLAGVSTDTQYF.

CDR3 sequence: CASSLGRAGGYRHEQYF. As DNA, the CDR3 is TGTGCCAGCAGCTTAGGCAGGGCAGGGGGCTACCGTCACGAGCAGTACTTC. V and J are TRBV7-2 and TRBJ2-7, with 8 bases that match TRBD1. The CDR3 sequence is 17 residues long. Germline lookup yields CDR1 SGHTA and CDR2 FQGNSA. V trimming: 1 base; J trimming: 5 bases; junction bases outside the gene matches: 13.

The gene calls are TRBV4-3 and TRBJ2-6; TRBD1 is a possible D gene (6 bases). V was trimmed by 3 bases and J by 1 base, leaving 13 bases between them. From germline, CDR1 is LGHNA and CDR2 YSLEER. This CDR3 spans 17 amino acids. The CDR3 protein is CASSQWSGESGANVLTF. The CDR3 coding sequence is TGCGCCAGCAGCCAGTGGTCAGGGGAATCTGGGGCCAACGTCCTGACTTTC.

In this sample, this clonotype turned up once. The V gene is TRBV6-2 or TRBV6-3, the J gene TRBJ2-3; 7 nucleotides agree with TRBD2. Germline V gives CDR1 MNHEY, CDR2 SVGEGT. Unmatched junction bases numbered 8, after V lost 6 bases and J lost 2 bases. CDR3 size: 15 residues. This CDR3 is CASRVRAGVTDTQYF. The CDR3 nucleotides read TGTGCCAGCAGAGTCCGGGCGGGAGTCACAGATACGCAGTATTTT.

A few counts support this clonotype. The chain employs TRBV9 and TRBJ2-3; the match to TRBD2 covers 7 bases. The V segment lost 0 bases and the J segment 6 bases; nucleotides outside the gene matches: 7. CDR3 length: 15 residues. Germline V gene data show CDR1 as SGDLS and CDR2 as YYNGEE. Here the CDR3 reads CASSVGGGPSDTQYF. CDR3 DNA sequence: TGTGCCAGCAGCGTAGGGGGAGGGCCCTCGGATACGCAGTATTTT.

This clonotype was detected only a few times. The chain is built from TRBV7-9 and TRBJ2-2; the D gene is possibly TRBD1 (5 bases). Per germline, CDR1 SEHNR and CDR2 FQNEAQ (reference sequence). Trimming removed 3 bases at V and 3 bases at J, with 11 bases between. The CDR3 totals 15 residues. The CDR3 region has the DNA TGTGCCAGCAGCTTCGGCAGGGCCGACACCGGGGAGCTGTTTTTT. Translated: CASSFGRADTGELFF.

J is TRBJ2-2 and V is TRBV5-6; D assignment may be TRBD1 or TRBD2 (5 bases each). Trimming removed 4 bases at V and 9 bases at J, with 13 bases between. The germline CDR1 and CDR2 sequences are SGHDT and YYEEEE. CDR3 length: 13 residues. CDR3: CASSGQGVRELFF. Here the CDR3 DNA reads TGTGCCAGCAGCGGGCAGGGAGTGAGGGAGCTGTTTTTT.

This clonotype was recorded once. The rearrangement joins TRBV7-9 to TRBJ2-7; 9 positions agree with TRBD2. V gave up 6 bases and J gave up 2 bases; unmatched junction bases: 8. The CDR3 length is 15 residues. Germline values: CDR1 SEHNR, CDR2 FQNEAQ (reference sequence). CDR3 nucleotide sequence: TGTGCCAGCAGACCGCGGGGGGGAAATCCCTACGAGCAGTACTTC. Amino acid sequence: CASRPRGGNPYEQYF.